Listed below are T cell receptor beta chains from one sample, sequenced in a study of identical twins. In TCRdb, the 5' RACE reads were re-called with MiXCR into one record per CDR3 protein. The table includes 650,000 to 750,000 distinct CDR3 sequences, over 20% detected once. Separately, the same data were catalogued under a study of T cells expressing NK-cell markers.

Material: PBMCs. Receptors were obtained from a woman aged 18-29 years in good health. CDR3s include the opening cysteine and the closing phenylalanine or tryptophan. A D gene is named only where the DNA matches it firmly. Not all rows give a size; the values are once, few, many and, for expanded clones, a class.

cdr3_aa: CARSLRDEQFF
cdr3_nt: TGTGCCAGAAGCTTAAGGGATGAGCAGTTCTTC
j_call: TRBJ2-1
clone_size: NA
v_call: TRBV5-3
d_call: NA

cdr3_aa: CSATGTSGIPYNEQFF
cdr3_nt: TGCAGTGCAACCGGGACTAGCGGGATCCCCTACAATGAGCAGTTCTTC
j_call: TRBJ2-1
clone_size: NA
v_call: TRBV20-1
d_call: TRBD2

cdr3_aa: CAISRGTGGAAEAFF
cdr3_nt: TGTGCCATCAGTCGCGGGACAGGGGGAGCAGCTGAAGCTTTCTTT
j_call: TRBJ1-1
clone_size: NA
v_call: TRBV10-3
d_call: TRBD1

cdr3_aa: CASSLNWAGGNTIYF
cdr3_nt: TGTGCCAGCAGTTTAAATTGGGCAGGCGGAAACACCATATATTTT
j_call: TRBJ1-3
clone_size: NA
v_call: TRBV12-3/TRBV12-4
d_call: NA

cdr3_aa: CSASSESKGTQYF
cdr3_nt: TGCAGTGCTAGTTCAGAAAGTAAAGGGACCCAGTACTTC
j_call: TRBJ2-5
clone_size: NA
v_call: TRBV20-1
d_call: NA

cdr3_aa: CSVVLIERGYNEQFF
cdr3_nt: TGCAGCGTTGTGCTCATCGAGCGGGGGTACAATGAGCAGTTCTTC
j_call: TRBJ2-1
clone_size: few
v_call: TRBV29-1
d_call: TRBD2

cdr3_aa: CASSPTTARDTEAFF
cdr3_nt: TGCGCCAGCAGCCCCACCACCGCAAGGGACACTGAAGCTTTCTTT
j_call: TRBJ1-1
clone_size: few
v_call: TRBV5-1
d_call: NA

cdr3_aa: CASSQRGPDNEQFF
cdr3_nt: TGTGCCAGCAGCCAGCGGGGCCCGGACAATGAGCAGTTCTTC
j_call: TRBJ2-1
clone_size: many
v_call: TRBV14
d_call: NA

cdr3_aa: CAISGTGGHTEAFF
cdr3_nt: TGTGCCATCAGTGGTACAGGGGGCCACACTGAAGCTTTCTTT
j_call: TRBJ1-1
clone_size: NA
v_call: TRBV10-3
d_call: TRBD1

cdr3_aa: CASSQGGARYNEQFF
cdr3_nt: TGTGCCAGCAGCCAAGGGGGGGCCCGGTACAATGAGCAGTTCTTC
j_call: TRBJ2-1
clone_size: few
v_call: TRBV13
d_call: NA